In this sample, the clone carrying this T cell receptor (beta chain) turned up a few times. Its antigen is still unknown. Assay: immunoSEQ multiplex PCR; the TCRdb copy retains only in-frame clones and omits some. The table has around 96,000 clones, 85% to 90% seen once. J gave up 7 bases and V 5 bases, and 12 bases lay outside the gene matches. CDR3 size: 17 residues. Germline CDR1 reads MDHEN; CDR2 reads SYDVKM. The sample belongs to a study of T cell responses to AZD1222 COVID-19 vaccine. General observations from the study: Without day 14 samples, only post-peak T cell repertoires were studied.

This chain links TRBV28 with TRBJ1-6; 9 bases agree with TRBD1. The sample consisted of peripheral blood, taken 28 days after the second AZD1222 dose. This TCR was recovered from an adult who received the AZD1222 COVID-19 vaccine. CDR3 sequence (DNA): TGTGCCAGCAGTGATCAAACAGGGGGCATTGGGAATTCACCCCTCCACTTT. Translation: CASSDQTGGIGNSPLHF.